These 23 T cell receptor beta chains were sequenced from one sample in a study of T cell responses to AZD1222 COVID-19 vaccine (TCRdb year 2021). This specimen's time point label, interpreted: about 28 days (+/-7) after the second vaccine dose. The library was generated by the immunoSEQ multiplex PCR assay. The source is immuneACCESS, and TCRdb retained only in-frame sequences with V and J called. Part of the clones is not carried over; for the studies checked, unresolved V genes explain less than half of this, and the remainder is unexplained. For this sample the table gives about 160,000 clones, of which around 87% were detected only once. The top ten clonotypes cover 4% to 5.5% of the sample. Here the sequenced sample was peripheral blood, taken 28 days after the second AZD1222 dose. These receptors were taken from an adult who received the AZD1222 COVID-19 vaccine.

This sequence joins TRBV7-9 and TRBJ1-5; TRBD1 might be the D (5 bases). The CDR3 runs to 14 residues. V dropped 0 bases and J dropped 10 bases, with 13 bases sitting between them. Per the germline V gene, CDR1 is SEHNR and CDR2 is FQNEAQ (reference sequence). CDR3 nucleotides: TGTGCCAGCAGCTTAGCGGAGGGACCGCTACCCCAGCATTTT. Its translation: CASSLAEGPLPQHF.

V is TRBV6-5 and J is TRBJ2-3; D may correspond to TRBD1 or TRBD2 (5 bases each). Trimming removed 6 bases from V and 1 base from J, with 11 bases in between. Germline loops: CDR1 MNHEY, CDR2 SVGAGI. The CDR3 covers 14 residues. CDR3 coding DNA: TGTGCCAGCAGATGGCAGGGAGGCACAGATACGCAGTATTTT. It yields the protein CASRWQGGTDTQYF.

This clone has just one count. The chain links TRBV30 to TRBJ1-6; a possible D gene is TRBD1 (5 bases). The CDR3 is 15 amino acids. The germline V gene encodes CDR1 GTSNPN and CDR2 SVGIG (reference sequence). Trimming pared 5 bases from V and 8 bases from J, leaving 19 bases between. In nucleotides, the CDR3 is TGTGCCTGGGTACTAAGACACGGGGCGGATTCACCCCTCCACTTT. Translating gives CAWVLRHGADSPLHF. The full variable domain, completed using reference TRBV30 and TRBJ1-6, is SQTIHQWPATLVQPVGSPLSLECTVEGTSNPNLYWYRQAAGRGLQLLFYSVGIGQISSEVPQNLSASRPQDRQFILSSKKLLLSDSGFYLCAWVLRHGADSPLHFGNGTRLTVT.

This clone was picked up one time. This sequence joins TRBV15 and TRBJ1-5; no firm D call. Trimming cost V 0 bases and J 6 bases, with 21 bases left between them. CDR1 is LNHNV, CDR2 YYDKDF, per germline (reference sequence). The CDR3 runs to 18 residues. The DNA of the CDR3 is TGTGCCACCAGCAGAGATTTAGTATCTGGGGAAGTAGGTCAGCCCCAGCATTTT. Amino acids: CATSRDLVSGEVGQPQHF.

The V call is TRBV14, the J call TRBJ2-1; maybe TRBD1 (5 bases). There are 14 residues in the CDR3. The germline gives CDR1 SGHDN, CDR2 FVKESK. The V end was cut by 0 bases, the J end by 4 bases, with 7 bases between. CDR3 in amino acids: CASSQDTGYNEQFF. The DNA for the CDR3 is TGTGCCAGCAGCCAAGACACAGGTTACAATGAGCAGTTCTTC.

As DNA, the CDR3 is TGTGCCAGCAGCTTAACCACCTACACTGAAGCTTTCTTT. Translated, it gives CASSLTTYTEAFF. V usage is TRBV7-2 and J usage is TRBJ1-1; D gene unclear. The germline CDR1 and CDR2 sequences are SGHTA and FQGNSA. Trimming left V 2 bases short and J 3 bases short, with 7 bases between. The length of the CDR3 is 13 residues.

The rearrangement uses TRBV6-4 and TRBJ2-3; no clear D gene. Germline CDR1 reads MRHNA; CDR2 reads SNTAGT. With 8 bases removed from V and 2 bases from J, the gap between germline ends came to 14 bases. CDR3 length: 14 residues. The CDR3 loop is CASSEVDHTDTQYF. The CDR3 DNA is TGTGCCAGCTCCGAGGTAGATCACACAGATACGCAGTATTTT.

V and J are TRBV15 and TRBJ1-2; D unresolved. The germline V gene encodes CDR1 LNHNV and CDR2 YYDKDF (reference sequence). The CDR3 totals 13 residues. The V end was cut by 4 bases, the J end by 4 bases, with 10 bases between. The CDR3 DNA is TGTGCCACCAGCACCCGAAACAGCTATGGCTACACCTTC. This gives the protein CATSTRNSYGYTF.

This sequence joins TRBV11-2 and TRBJ2-3; 8 nucleotides line up with TRBD2. This CDR3 has 15 residues. V dropped 5 bases and J dropped 1; count of bases not matched to a gene: 5. CDR1 SGHAT and CDR2 FQNNGV come from the germline V gene. CDR3 protein: CASSNPTSGTDTQYF. The CDR3 DNA reads TGTGCCAGCAGCAACCCGACTAGCGGCACAGATACGCAGTATTTT.

This clone was found a few times. The chain employs TRBV7-9 and TRBJ2-3, with 11 positions matching TRBD2. V shed 1 base, J shed 4 bases, and the junction held 7 bases outside the gene matches. The CDR3 is 17 residues long. Germline CDR1 and CDR2: SEHNR and FQNEAQ (reference sequence). Here the CDR3 reads CASSLGIGTSGADTQYF. CDR3 DNA sequence: TGTGCCAGCAGCTTAGGCATAGGGACTAGCGGTGCAGATACGCAGTATTTT.

The chain has TRBV5-4 and TRBJ1-6, with TRBD1 as a possible D gene (5 bases). The CDR3 has 15 residues. The germline V and J ends were trimmed by 4 bases and 8 bases, with 16 bases remaining between them. Germline V CDR1 and CDR2: SGHNT, YYREEE (reference sequence). The CDR3 DNA sequence: TGTGCCAGCAGCCCCGGGGGGAGGACCTATTCACCCCTCCACTTT. It encodes CASSPGGRTYSPLHF.

The chain recombines TRBV19 with TRBJ1-2, with D possibly TRBD1 on 5 matching bases. V lost 6 bases, J lost 7 bases, and 9 bases lay in between. The CDR3 length is 11 residues. Germline V gene lookup returns CDR1 LNHDA and CDR2 SQIVND (reference sequence). This CDR3 is CASRWDFGYTF. The CDR3 coding sequence is TGTGCCAGTAGGTGGGACTTTGGCTACACCTTC. The variable domain in full, completed from reference TRBV19 and TRBJ1-2, reads DGGITQSPKYLFRKEGQNVTLSCEQNLNHDAMYWYRQDPGQGLRLIYYSQIVNDFQKGDIAEGYSVSREKKESFPLTVTSAQKNPTAFYLCASRWDFGYTFGSGTRLTVV.

The chain links TRBV7-3 to TRBJ1-1; TRBD1 aligns across 7 bases. Germline CDR1 is SGHTA and CDR2 is FQGTGA. Germline trimming cut 0 bases from V and 3 bases from J; bases unmatched to any gene: 1. This CDR3 has 14 amino acids. CDR3 nucleotide sequence: TGTGCCAGCAGCTTAACAGGGGGCGACACTGAAGCTTTCTTT. This codes for CASSLTGGDTEAFF.

This clone appeared a few times. The genes are TRBV7-2 and TRBJ2-7; 12 bases align to TRBD1. The CDR3 sequence is 16 residues long. The germline gives CDR1 SGHTA, CDR2 FQGNSA. Trimming removed 2 bases from V and 6 bases from J; junction bases left unmatched: 8. The chain's CDR3 is CASSLNYGTGGGEQYF. CDR3 nucleotides: TGTGCCAGCAGCTTAAATTATGGGACAGGGGGCGGCGAGCAGTACTTC.

V usage is TRBV12-3 or TRBV12-4 and J usage is TRBJ2-1; no clear D. The CDR3 extends over 13 amino acids. Trimming left V 2 bases short and J 7 bases short, with 9 bases between. The CDR3 nucleotides read TGTGCCAGCAGTTTAAGATCAGTAAATGAGCAGTTCTTC. It is translated as CASSLRSVNEQFF.

This clone was seen only a few times. J is TRBJ2-1 and V is TRBV20-1; no clear D gene. Germline assignment: CDR1 DFQATT and CDR2 SNEGSKA (reference sequence). Trimming removed 0 bases at V and 4 bases at J, with 1 base between. This CDR3 comprises 11 residues. CDR3 DNA: TGCAGTGCTAGAGAGTACAATGAGCAGTTCTTC. Translation gives CSAREYNEQFF.

This chain links TRBV27 with TRBJ2-7; D call uncertain. The CDR3 covers 14 residues. The germline V and J ends were trimmed by 3 bases and 2 bases, with 11 bases remaining between them. Germline V gene lookup returns CDR1 MNHEY and CDR2 SMNVEV (reference sequence). Written as DNA, the CDR3 is TGTGCCAGCAGTTTCAATATTAACGCCTACGAGCAGTACTTC. It specifies CASSFNINAYEQYF.

The rearrangement joins TRBV6-6 to TRBJ1-2, with TRBD1 identical over 7 bases. Per the germline V gene, CDR1 is MNHNY and CDR2 is SVGAGI (reference sequence). The CDR3 spans 16 residues. With 2 bases clipped from V and 8 bases from J, the junction kept 14 bases outside the gene matches. This CDR3 is CASSYPAGQPPWGYTF. DNA of the CDR3: TGTGCCAGCAGTTACCCCGCGGGACAGCCCCCTTGGGGCTACACCTTC.

The chain employs TRBV5-4 and TRBJ1-1; D gene unclear. V was cut by 0 bases and J by 5 bases, with 5 bases left in between. Germline assignment: CDR1 SGHNT and CDR2 YYREEE (reference sequence). The CDR3 sequence is 12 residues long. DNA for the CDR3: TGTGCCAGCAGCTTGGAAGAGACTGAAGCTTTCTTT. Its translation: CASSLEETEAFF.

The genes are TRBV6-6 and TRBJ1-5; no reliable D call. Deletions cut 2 bases from V and 4 bases from J, with 9 bases between. Germline V gene data show CDR1 as MNHNY and CDR2 as SVGAGI (reference sequence). This CDR3 has 14 residues. The CDR3 region is CASSYAVGNQPQHF. The CDR3 bases are TGTGCCAGCAGTTACGCGGTTGGTAATCAGCCCCAGCATTTT.

The V gene is TRBV9, the J gene TRBJ1-6, with D maybe TRBD1 (5 bases). CDR1 SGDLS and CDR2 YYNGEE come from the germline V gene. V was cut by 0 bases and J by 0 bases, with 7 bases left in between. The CDR3 is 16 amino acids. The CDR3 loop is CASSVGGSSYNSPLHF. The DNA of the CDR3 is TGTGCCAGCAGCGTAGGGGGGAGCTCCTATAATTCACCCCTCCACTTT. Looking up the rest from reference TRBV9 and TRBJ1-6 gives the full variable domain: DSGVTQTPKHLITATGQRVTLRCSPRSGDLSVYWYQQSLDQGLQFLIQYYNGEERAKGNILERFSAQQFPDLHSELNLSSLELGDSALYFCASSVGGSSYNSPLHFGNGTRLTVT.

This clone was seen a single time. The genes are TRBV11-2 and TRBJ1-1; D remains unclear. CDR3 length equals 13 residues. Trimming cost V 0 bases and J 5 bases, with 7 bases left between them. Per germline, CDR1 SGHAT and CDR2 FQNNGV. CDR3 nucleotide sequence: TGTGCCAGCAGCTTAGATGAGGGAACTGAAGCTTTCTTT. This translates into CASSLDEGTEAFF.

This chain links TRBV12-5 with TRBJ2-2; TRBD1 matches at 11 bases. CDR3 length equals 15 residues. Germline CDR1 is LGHNT and CDR2 is FRNRAP. Trimming cost V 6 bases and J 5 bases; bases outside gene matches: 5. For the CDR3, the DNA is TGTGCTAGTGGGCCGGGACAGGGGGGGACCGGGGAGCTGTTTTTT. Protein sequence: CASGPGQGGTGELFF.